This T cell receptor beta chain was identified during a study of post-analysis software for immune sequencing data. Study-level background: The cohort encompassed relapsing-remitting, secondary progressive and progressive-relapsing multiple sclerosis disease courses.

Trimming stripped 6 bases from V and 0 bases from J, with 11 bases between. This CDR3 contains 14 residues. Germline-derived CDR1 and CDR2 are SNHLY and FYNNEI. About this clonotype: The antigen is unknown.

Libraries were made from TCR beta cDNA, and they carried unique molecular identifiers. A single record per CDR3 protein comes from TCRdb applying MiXCR to the PCR reads. Here the sample spans hundreds of thousands of distinct CDR3 sequences, just under 30% being singletons. Study-level results: Patients with multiple sclerosis recorded significantly lower normalized Chao1 diversity than controls, the study found. In patients, TRBV5-6, TRBV5-1 and TRBV20-1 belonged to roughly 5 TRBV segments found more frequently than in controls.

This sequence joins TRBV2 and TRBJ1-2; D is undetermined. The TCR was taken from a girl aged 10 to 17 with multiple sclerosis. Sequences were obtained from blood. The CDR3 loop reads CASRQRLANYGYTF. CDR3 coding DNA: TGTGCCAGCAGACAACGGCTGGCTAACTATGGCTACACCTTC.